This TCR beta chain was retrieved from a study of control samples from healthy donors and cancer patients. Sequencing used immunoSEQ multiplex PCR; TCRdb keeps in-frame clones, though not all of them. The sample comprises about 120,000 clones, approximately 92% of which are singletons, and 0.95% to 1.3% rests with the top ten. The TCR sequence derives from a woman aged 45-65 years with colorectal cancer. Specimen: PBMCs.

The CDR3 is CASSETPAKQYF. In DNA form, the CDR3 reads TGTGCCAGCAGTGAAACCCCGGCCAAGCAGTACTTC. V usage is TRBV2 and J usage is TRBJ2-7; D remains ambiguous. The CDR3 contains 12 residues. Germline V gives CDR1 SNHLY, CDR2 FYNNEI. Between the trimmed V and J ends, which lost 2 bases and 8 bases, there was a span of 10 bases.